Below are 11 T cell receptor beta chains sequenced from a single sample in a study of cytomegalovirus exposure and HLA in healthy donors. PCR was performed using 60 Vbeta and 13 Jbeta primers. The table came from immunoSEQ multiplex PCR; TCRdb's copy has only in-frame clones and leaves some out. This sample's table has 150,000 or so clones. Sequenced sample: PBMCs. The receptors shown here come from a man aged 30-40 years in good health and CMV-seronegative.

The chain combines TRBV6-1 with TRBJ1-5; D remains ambiguous. V gave up 5 bases and J gave up 8 bases, with 10 bases separating them. There are 12 residues in the CDR3. Germline V gene data show CDR1 as MNHNS and CDR2 as SASEGT. The CDR3 loop reads CASSKVGEPQHF. The CDR3 DNA follows: TGTGCCAGCAGTAAAGTCGGGGAGCCCCAGCATTTT.

This sequence joins TRBV19 and TRBJ2-2; maybe TRBD2 (6 bases). Trimming shortened V by 5 bases and J by 6 bases, and 16 bases separated the two germline ends. CDR1 LNHDA and CDR2 SQIVND come from the germline V gene (reference sequence). This CDR3 is built from 15 residues. CDR3 bases: TGTGCCAGTAGTTTTATGACTAGATGGTCCGGGGAGCTGTTTTTT. It translates to CASSFMTRWSGELFF.

This sequence joins TRBV12-5 and TRBJ2-7; 9 nucleotides agree with TRBD2. V lost 0 bases, J lost 5 bases, and 14 bases stayed unmatched. The length of the CDR3 is 18 residues. Germline CDR1 and CDR2: LGHNT and FRNRAP. The CDR3 protein is CASGLVLGRVSGSNEQYF. CDR3 coding DNA: TGTGCTAGTGGTTTGGTACTTGGGAGGGTTAGCGGGAGCAACGAGCAGTACTTC.

The chain employs TRBV4-1 and TRBJ2-2; D is uncertain. Trimming left V 0 bases short and J 6 bases short, with 14 bases between. The CDR3 is made up of 16 amino acids. CDR1 and CDR2 from the germline V gene are MGHRA and YSYEKL. CDR3 nucleotide sequence: TGCGCCAGCAGCCAAGAAAGTGGGCAATGGTCCGGGGAGCTGTTTTTT. Its protein product is CASSQESGQWSGELFF.

The chain links TRBV5-8 to TRBJ1-1; D gene unclear. The germline gives CDR1 SGHTS, CDR2 YDEGEE. Trimming took off 4 bases at V and 3 bases at J, with 10 bases between the two ends. CDR3 size: 13 residues. The chain's CDR3 is CASSLDGYTEAFF. The DNA for the CDR3 is TGTGCCAGCAGCCTGGACGGTTACACTGAAGCTTTCTTT.

The V and J genes are TRBV2 and TRBJ2-7, with TRBD1 matching over 10 bases. V shed 7 bases, J shed 5 bases, and the junction held 5 bases outside the gene matches. The CDR3 spans 13 residues. Germline values: CDR1 SNHLY, CDR2 FYNNEI. The CDR3 here is CASTGQGGDEQYF. In DNA, the CDR3 is TGTGCCAGCACCGGACAGGGGGGAGACGAGCAGTACTTC.

The chain uses TRBV5-1 and TRBJ2-5; 12 bases map to TRBD1. V lost 7 bases, J lost 3 bases, and 10 bases stayed unmatched. Germline CDR1 reads SGHRS; CDR2 reads YFSETQ. CDR3 length: 16 residues. The DNA of the CDR3 is TGCGCCAGCCAGACTTCCGGGACAGGGGGCGAAGAGACCCAGTACTTC. Its translation is CASQTSGTGGEETQYF.

J is TRBJ2-2 and V is TRBV5-1, with a weak D call TRBD1 (6 bases). CDR3 length: 14 amino acids. Germline V gene lookup returns CDR1 SGHRS and CDR2 YFSETQ. The ends were cut back, 4 bases at V and 3 bases at J, with 10 bases in the middle. CDR3 sequence reads: CASSSRGDTGELFF. In DNA form, the CDR3 reads TGCGCCAGCAGCAGCAGGGGCGACACCGGGGAGCTGTTTTTT.

The rearrangement uses TRBV7-9 and TRBJ2-5, with D tentatively TRBD2 (5 bases). The ends were cut back, 4 bases at V and 2 bases at J, with 14 bases in the middle. The CDR3 has 15 amino acids. Germline assignment: CDR1 SEHNR and CDR2 FQNEAQ (reference sequence). For the CDR3, the DNA is TGTGCCAGCAGCTCCCCTGGGAGAAAGCAAGAGACCCAGTACTTC. Its translation: CASSSPGRKQETQYF.

The chain has TRBV4-3 and TRBJ2-3; 14 bases match TRBD2. This CDR3 is built from 20 residues. With 1 base clipped from V and 4 bases from J, the junction kept 13 bases outside the gene matches. CDR1 LGHNA and CDR2 YSLEER come from the germline V gene. In DNA, the CDR3 is TGCGCCAGCAGCCAAGCCCCCCAGGGACTAGCGGGAGTTGTCGCAGATACGCAGTATTTT. It specifies CASSQAPQGLAGVVADTQYF.

CDR3 region: CASSLTAYEQYF. The DNA for the CDR3 is TGTGCCAGCAGCCTGACAGCGTACGAGCAGTACTTC. The chain joins TRBV5-6 to TRBJ2-7; tentative D call: TRBD1 (5 bases). This CDR3 has 12 residues. In germline, CDR1 is SGHDT, CDR2 YYEEEE. V lost 4 bases, J lost 4 bases, and 9 bases lay in between.